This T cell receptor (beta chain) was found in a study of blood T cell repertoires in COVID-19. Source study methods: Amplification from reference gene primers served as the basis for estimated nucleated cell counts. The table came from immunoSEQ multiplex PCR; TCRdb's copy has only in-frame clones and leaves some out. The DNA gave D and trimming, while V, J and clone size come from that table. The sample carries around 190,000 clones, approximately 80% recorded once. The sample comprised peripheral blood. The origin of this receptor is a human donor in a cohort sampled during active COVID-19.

CDR3 amino acids: CASSSYPQGTYEQYF. The DNA for the CDR3 is TGCGCCAGCAGCTCGTATCCGCAGGGAACCTACGAGCAGTACTTC. The chain is built from TRBV5-1 and TRBJ2-7, with a tentative D call TRBD1 (5 bases). This CDR3 comprises 15 residues. V lost 3 bases to trimming and J lost 2 bases, with 15 bases between them. Germline V gene sequence: CDR1 SGHRS, CDR2 YFSETQ.